A single sample is the source of the 25 T cell receptor beta chains below, sequenced in a study of post-analysis software for immune sequencing data. Unique molecular identifiers were present in the TCR beta cDNA libraries. MiXCR, applied by TCRdb to the PCR reads, yields one record per CDR3 protein. The table shows around 440,000 distinct CDR3 sequences, with approximately 46% occurring only once. The antigens for these receptors are not known. Study findings and constraints: About five TRBV segments (TRBV5-6, TRBV5-1 and TRBV20-1 among them) occurred more frequently in patients than in controls.

The specimen was blood. The receptors shown here come from a girl aged 5-17 years with multiple sclerosis.

This clonotype came up a few times. V usage is TRBV5-5 and J usage is TRBJ1-2; D is possibly TRBD1 (6 bases). The CDR3 totals 15 residues. The germline V gene has CDR1 SGHKS and CDR2 YYEKEE (reference sequence). V gave up 6 bases and J gave up 4 bases, with 19 bases separating them. The CDR3 loop is CASTDPGGSGYGYTF. CDR3 nucleotides: TGTGCCAGCACCGACCCTGGGGGCTCTGGCTATGGCTACACCTTC.

In its sample, this clonotype was seen a few times. The V gene is TRBV6-6, the J gene TRBJ2-1, with D perhaps matching TRBD2 (5 bases). Trimming removed 2 bases at V and 6 bases at J, with 8 bases between. The CDR3 consists of 13 residues. Looked up from germline, CDR1 is MNHNY and CDR2 is SVGAGI (reference sequence). DNA for the CDR3: TGTGCCAGCAGTTACCCCGGACTCAATGAGCAGTTCTTC. Encoded protein: CASSYPGLNEQFF.

This clonotype was recorded a few times. This chain connects TRBV27 to TRBJ2-5; D is unclear. The J call may be in error: the DNA end matches TRBJ2-7 better. The CDR3 consists of 18 residues. CDR1 and CDR2 from the germline V gene are MNHEY and SMNVEV (reference sequence). CDR3 sequence (DNA): TGTGCCAGCAGTTTAAGGTTCTCAGAGTGGCACTTCCCCTACGAGCAGTACTTC. Protein: CASSLRFSEWHFPYEQYF.

The chain is built from TRBV7-2 and TRBJ2-3, with TRBD1 as a possible D gene (5 bases). The CDR3 has 15 residues. Germline loops: CDR1 SGHTA, CDR2 FQGNSA. V was cut by 1 base and J by 5 bases, with 13 bases left in between. The CDR3 nucleotides are TGTGCCAGCAGCTTAGACCCGCAGGGCTTAGATACGCAGTATTTT. Protein sequence: CASSLDPQGLDTQYF.

This clonotype was detected a few times. V gene TRBV20-1 combines with J gene TRBJ2-1, with 8 bases that match TRBD2. The V gene end was trimmed by 1 base and the J gene end by 8 bases; junction bases not matched to a gene: 10. CDR1 is DFQATT, CDR2 SNEGSKA, per germline (reference sequence). CDR3 length equals 15 residues. The CDR3 DNA follows: TGCAGTGCTAGAGTTTCGGGACTAGTACCCGATGAGCAGTTCTTC. Its protein is CSARVSGLVPDEQFF.

Only one count was recorded for this clonotype. The chain recombines TRBV7-9 with TRBJ2-1; 12 bases map to TRBD1. V was clipped by 5 bases and J by 4 bases; unmatched bases: 6. CDR1 is SEHNR, CDR2 FQNEAQ, per germline (reference sequence). The CDR3 is 16 residues long. The CDR3 protein is CASSPGTGGDYNEQFF. The CDR3 DNA reads TGTGCCAGCAGCCCCGGGACAGGGGGCGATTACAATGAGCAGTTCTTC. The full variable domain, its missing parts supplied by reference TRBV7-9 and TRBJ2-1, is DTGVSQNPRHKITKRGQNVTFRCDPISEHNRLYWYRQTLGQGPEFLTYFQNEAQLEKSRLLSDRFSAERPKGSFSTLEIQRTEQGDSAMYLCASSPGTGGDYNEQFFGPGTRLTVL.

As DNA, the CDR3 is TGTGCCAGCAGCTTAGGTGCGGGAGGGAGCACAGATACGCAGTATTTT. It is translated as CASSLGAGGSTDTQYF. This chain joins TRBV7-3 and TRBJ2-3; 9 bases align to TRBD2. This CDR3 has 16 residues. V trimming: 2 bases; J trimming: 0 bases; junction bases outside the gene matches: 3. CDR1 SGHTA and CDR2 FQGTGA come from the germline V gene.

The chain has TRBV5-1 and TRBJ2-7; D remains ambiguous. The V and J ends lost 0 bases and 4 bases respectively, with 11 bases between them. Germline assignment: CDR1 SGHRS and CDR2 YFSETQ. The CDR3 sequence is 14 residues long. CDR3 DNA: TGCGCCAGCAGCTTGGATGGCAGAGATTACGAGCAGTACTTC. Translation: CASSLDGRDYEQYF.

The gene calls are TRBV20-1 and TRBJ1-6, with a possible D match to TRBD1 (5 bases). Looked up from germline, CDR1 is DFQATT and CDR2 is SNEGSKA (reference sequence). V lost 1 base to trimming and J lost 8 bases, with 9 bases between them. The CDR3 totals 13 residues. The CDR3 sequence: CSARAGRDSPLHF. The CDR3 DNA is TGCAGTGCTAGAGCAGGGCGAGATTCACCCCTCCACTTT.

This clonotype was picked up a small number of times. The gene calls are TRBV5-1 and TRBJ1-2, with D possibly TRBD1 on 6 matching bases. Germline lookup yields CDR1 SGHRS and CDR2 YFSETQ. The V and J ends lost 7 bases and 4 bases respectively, with 14 bases between them. The CDR3 contains 13 residues. The CDR3 sequence is CASASARGYGYTF. CDR3 nucleotides: TGCGCCAGCGCCAGTGCCAGGGGCTATGGCTACACCTTC.

The CDR3 bases are TGTGCCAGCAGCGCGCGGACAGGGGGCGGCGAGCAGTACTTC. Its translation is CASSARTGGGEQYF. V usage is TRBV9 and J usage is TRBJ2-4, with 11 bases that match TRBD1. With the DNA end fitting TRBJ2-7 better, the J assignment may be wrong. Germline V gene lookup returns CDR1 SGDLS and CDR2 YYNGEE. The CDR3 runs to 14 residues.

This chain joins TRBV10-2 and TRBJ2-3; TRBD2 is a possible D gene (6 bases). Deletions cut 10 bases from V and 3 bases from J, with 20 bases between. The germline CDR1 and CDR2 sequences are WSHSY and SAAADI. The length of the CDR3 is 15 residues. CDR3 sequence reads: CATLENRAGTDTQYF. The CDR3 DNA reads as TGCGCCACCCTCGAGAATAGGGCGGGAACAGATACGCAGTATTTT.

The J gene is TRBJ2-7, the V gene TRBV3-1; D unclear. The V end lost 0 bases, the J end lost 5 bases, and 14 bases lay between the germline ends. The CDR3 contains 15 residues. Germline V lookup: CDR1 LGHDT, CDR2 YNNKEL (reference sequence). The CDR3 loop reads CASSQDLGAIDEQYF. CDR3 nucleotide sequence: TGTGCCAGCAGCCAAGATCTTGGAGCGATCGACGAGCAGTACTTC.

This clonotype showed up just once. The chain has TRBV12-3 or TRBV12-4 and TRBJ1-2; TRBD1 agrees at 7 bases. V trimming: 6 bases; J trimming: 8 bases; junction bases outside the gene matches: 9. The CDR3 is made up of 13 amino acids. CDR3 DNA sequence: TGTGCCAGCAGCCAGACGACAGGGTACGGCTACACCTTC. It encodes CASSQTTGYGYTF.

The table lists this clonotype with a few counts. The gene calls are TRBV9 and TRBJ2-3; 8 bases are a match to TRBD2. This CDR3 comprises 15 residues. Germline assignment: CDR1 SGDLS and CDR2 YYNGEE. Trimming took 2 bases from V and 2 from J; bases not matched to a gene: 4. CDR3 sequence reads: CASSVTSELTDTQYF. In DNA, the CDR3 is TGTGCCAGCAGCGTGACTAGCGAGCTCACAGATACGCAGTATTTT.

The V gene is TRBV25-1, the J gene TRBJ2-7; TRBD2 aligns across 9 bases. V gave up 8 bases and J gave up 5 bases; unmatched junction bases: 13. Looked up from germline, CDR1 is MGHDK and CDR2 is SYGVNS. The CDR3 totals 15 residues. As DNA, the CDR3 is TGTGCCAGCCCGAAACGGGCTAGCGGGAACAACGAGCAGTACTTC. Amino acids: CASPKRASGNNEQYF.

J is TRBJ2-7 and V is TRBV29-1; 9 bases are shared with TRBD1. CDR3 length equals 15 residues. The J segment lost 6 bases and the V segment lost 6 bases, leaving 15 bases of the junction unmatched. The germline V gene encodes CDR1 SQVTM and CDR2 ANQGSEA. The CDR3 region is CSVKNRDRASPEQYF. In DNA form, the CDR3 reads TGCAGCGTCAAAAACCGGGACAGGGCATCTCCCGAGCAGTACTTC.

V and J are TRBV7-2 and TRBJ2-1, with D possibly TRBD2 on 5 matching bases. This CDR3 comprises 18 residues. In germline, CDR1 is SGHTA, CDR2 FQGNSA. V lost 1 base to trimming and J lost 0 bases, with 16 bases between them. CDR3 nucleotide sequence: TGTGCCAGCAGCTTAGGTTGGTTGGACTCAAGCTCCTACAATGAGCAGTTCTTC. The encoded protein is CASSLGWLDSSSYNEQFF.

J is TRBJ2-4 and V is TRBV20-1; the match to TRBD1 covers 8 bases. Looked up from germline, CDR1 is DFQATT and CDR2 is SNEGSKA (reference sequence). Trimming removed 5 bases from V and 1 base from J; junction bases left unmatched: 4. The CDR3 has 14 residues. CDR3 coding DNA: TGCAGTGCTCCGACAGGGGCGGCCAAAAACATTCAGTACTTC. Amino acid sequence: CSAPTGAAKNIQYF.

The chain combines TRBV24-1 with TRBJ1-1; D is unclear. V was trimmed by 7 bases and J by 1 base, leaving 9 bases between them. The CDR3 length is 13 residues. CDR1 is KGHDR and CDR2 is SFDVKD in the germline V gene. CDR3 region: CATSDTENTEAFF. As DNA, the CDR3 is TGTGCCACCAGCGACACAGAGAACACTGAAGCTTTCTTT.

The V and J genes are TRBV25-1 and TRBJ2-7, with 8 bases aligning to TRBD1. CDR1 is MGHDK and CDR2 is SYGVNS in the germline V gene. Unmatched junction bases numbered 11, after V lost 6 bases and J lost 4 bases. The length of the CDR3 is 15 residues. The CDR3 sequence is CASSQAGQGFYEQYF. CDR3 coding DNA: TGTGCCAGCAGCCAAGCAGGACAGGGTTTTTACGAGCAGTACTTC.

This clonotype was observed a few times. The rearrangement joins TRBV25-1 to TRBJ2-7; the match to TRBD2 covers 9 bases. CDR3 length: 13 residues. J was trimmed by 5 bases and V by 6 bases; bases with no gene match: 5. CDR1 and CDR2 from the germline V gene are MGHDK and SYGVNS. The chain's CDR3 is CASRREGLNEQYF. The CDR3 DNA sequence: TGTGCCAGCAGGCGGGAGGGGCTTAACGAGCAGTACTTC.

The J gene is TRBJ2-1, the V gene TRBV5-1; tentatively, D is TRBD1 (6 bases). Looked up from germline, CDR1 is SGHRS and CDR2 is YFSETQ. Trimming took off 2 bases at V and 0 bases at J, with 12 bases between the two ends. The CDR3 spans 16 residues. Here the CDR3 DNA reads TGCGCCAGCAGCTTTTTAGGGGGTGACTCCTACAATGAGCAGTTCTTC. Translated, it gives CASSFLGGDSYNEQFF.

This clonotype appeared once. V is TRBV7-2 and J is TRBJ2-3; possibly TRBD1 for D (6 bases). CDR1 SGHTA and CDR2 FQGNSA come from the germline V gene. This CDR3 is 15 amino acids long. With 3 bases removed from V and 3 bases from J, the gap between germline ends came to 13 bases. The CDR3 nucleotides are TGTGCCAGCAGCTTCACAGGGTTGGAGACAGATACGCAGTATTTT. Its protein product is CASSFTGLETDTQYF.

This clonotype was observed at least ten times. CDR3 sequence: CSVETLEQFF. CDR3 nucleotide sequence: TGCAGCGTTGAAACGCTAGAGCAGTTCTTC. The chain uses TRBV29-1 and TRBJ2-1; the D is unclear. Trimming cost V 2 bases and J 10 bases, with 6 bases left between them. Germline V CDR1 and CDR2: SQVTM, ANQGSEA. This CDR3 comprises 10 residues.